This T cell receptor beta chain emerged from a study of technical replicates of blood from several donors. CDR3 length equals 14 residues. Germline V lookup: CDR1 SGDLS, CDR2 YYNGEE. V lost 3 bases and J lost 0, with 7 bases in between. The method was immunoSEQ multiplex PCR; TCRdb's version includes in-frame clones alone and lacks a portion of them. Of roughly 80,000 clones listed, about 89% were seen once; the top ten hold 0.41%. This chain links TRBV9 with TRBJ1-3, with a tentative D call TRBD1 (5 bases). The sample consisted of T cells isolated from PBMCs. This clonotype originated in a human donor in good health. In DNA form, the CDR3 reads TGTGCCAGCAGCGGGGGGGACTCTGGAAACACCATATATTTT. This sequence encodes CASSGGDSGNTIYF.